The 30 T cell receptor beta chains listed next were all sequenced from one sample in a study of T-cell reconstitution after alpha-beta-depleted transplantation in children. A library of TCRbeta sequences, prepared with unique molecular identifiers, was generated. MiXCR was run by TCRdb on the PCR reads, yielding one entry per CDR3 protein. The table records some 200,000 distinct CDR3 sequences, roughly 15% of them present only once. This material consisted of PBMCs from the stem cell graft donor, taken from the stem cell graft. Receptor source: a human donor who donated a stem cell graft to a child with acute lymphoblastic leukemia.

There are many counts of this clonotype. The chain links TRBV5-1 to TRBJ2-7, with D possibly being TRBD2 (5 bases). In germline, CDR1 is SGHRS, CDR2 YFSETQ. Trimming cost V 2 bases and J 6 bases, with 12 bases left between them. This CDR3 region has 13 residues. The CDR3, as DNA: TGCGCCAGCAGCTTCGCGGACTCGGTCGAGCAGTACTTC. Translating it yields CASSFADSVEQYF.

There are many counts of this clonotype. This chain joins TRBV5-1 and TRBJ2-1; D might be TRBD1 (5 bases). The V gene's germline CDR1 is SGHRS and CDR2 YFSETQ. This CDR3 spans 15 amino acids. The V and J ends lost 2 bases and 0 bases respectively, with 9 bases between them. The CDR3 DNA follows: TGCGCCAGCAGCTTATATAGGGGCTCCTACAATGAGCAGTTCTTC. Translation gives CASSLYRGSYNEQFF.

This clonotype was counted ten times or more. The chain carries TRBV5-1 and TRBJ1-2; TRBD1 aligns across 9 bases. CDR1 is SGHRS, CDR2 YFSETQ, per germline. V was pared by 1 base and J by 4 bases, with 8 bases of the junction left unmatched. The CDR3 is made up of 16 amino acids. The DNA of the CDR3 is TGCGCCAGCAGCTTGTTGGAAGGACAGGGGAGCTATGGCTACACCTTC. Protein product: CASSLLEGQGSYGYTF.

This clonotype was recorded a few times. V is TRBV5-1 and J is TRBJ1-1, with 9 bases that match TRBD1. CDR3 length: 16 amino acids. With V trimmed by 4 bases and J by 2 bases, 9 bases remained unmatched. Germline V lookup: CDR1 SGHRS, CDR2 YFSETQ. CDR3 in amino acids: CASSTVDRGFNTEAFF. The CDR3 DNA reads TGCGCCAGCAGCACCGTGGACAGGGGATTTAACACTGAAGCTTTCTTT.

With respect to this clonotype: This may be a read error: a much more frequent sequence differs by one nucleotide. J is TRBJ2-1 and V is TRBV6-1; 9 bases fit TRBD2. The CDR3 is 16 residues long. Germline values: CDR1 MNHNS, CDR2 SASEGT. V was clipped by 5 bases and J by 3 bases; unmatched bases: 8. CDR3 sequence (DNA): TGTGCCAGCAGTCTCCCAGCGGGAGGAGACTACAATGAGCAGTTCTTC. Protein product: CASSLPAGGDYNEQFF.

CDR3 bases: TGTGCCAGCAGTTCGGGACAGAGTCGACAAGAGACCCAGTACTTC. It codes for CASSSGQSRQETQYF. The chain couples TRBV12-3 or TRBV12-4 to TRBJ2-5, with 7 bases that match TRBD1. The junction had 7 bases not matched to a gene; V was cut back by 4 bases and J by 2 bases. CDR3 length: 15 residues.

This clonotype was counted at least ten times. CDR3 nucleotides: TGTGCCAGCAGTCTTGCCGACAGGGGCGGGCAGCCCCAGCATTTT. The encoded protein is CASSLADRGGQPQHF. The rearrangement uses TRBV12-3 or TRBV12-4 and TRBJ1-5, with TRBD1 matching 8 bases. V trimming: 5 bases; J trimming: 7 bases; junction bases outside the gene matches: 10. This CDR3 comprises 15 residues.

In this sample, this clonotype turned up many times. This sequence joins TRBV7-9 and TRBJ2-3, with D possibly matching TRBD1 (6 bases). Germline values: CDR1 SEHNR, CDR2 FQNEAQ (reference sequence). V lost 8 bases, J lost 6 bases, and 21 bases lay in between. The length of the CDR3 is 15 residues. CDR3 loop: CASGGWDILTDTQYF. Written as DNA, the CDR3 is TGTGCCAGCGGGGGTTGGGACATCCTCACGGATACGCAGTATTTT.

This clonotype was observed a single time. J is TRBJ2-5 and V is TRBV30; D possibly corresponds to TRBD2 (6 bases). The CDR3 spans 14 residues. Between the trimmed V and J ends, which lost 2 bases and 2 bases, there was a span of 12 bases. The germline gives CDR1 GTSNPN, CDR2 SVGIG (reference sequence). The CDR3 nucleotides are TGTGCCTGGAGTACACGACTAGGACAAGAGACCCAGTACTTC. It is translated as CAWSTRLGQETQYF.

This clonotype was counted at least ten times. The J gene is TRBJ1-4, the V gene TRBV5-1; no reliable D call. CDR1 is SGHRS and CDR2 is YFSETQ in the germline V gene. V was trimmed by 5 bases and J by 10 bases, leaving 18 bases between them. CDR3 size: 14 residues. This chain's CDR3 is CASSKQSPEGKLFF. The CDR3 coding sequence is TGCGCCAGCAGTAAACAATCTCCGGAGGGAAAACTGTTTTTT. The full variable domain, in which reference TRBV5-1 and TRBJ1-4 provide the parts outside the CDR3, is KAGVTQTPRYLIKTRGQQVTLSCSPISGHRSVSWYQQTPGQGLQFLFEYFSETQRNKGNFPGRFSGRQFSNSRSEMNVSTLELGDSALYLCASSKQSPEGKLFFGSGTQLSVL.

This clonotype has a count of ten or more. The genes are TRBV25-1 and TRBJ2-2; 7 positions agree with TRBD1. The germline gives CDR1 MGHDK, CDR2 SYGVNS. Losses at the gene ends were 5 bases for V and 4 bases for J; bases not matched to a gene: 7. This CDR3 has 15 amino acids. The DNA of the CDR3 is TGTGCCAGCAGTACAAGGACAGGCTCCACCGGGGAGCTGTTTTTT. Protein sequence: CASSTRTGSTGELFF.

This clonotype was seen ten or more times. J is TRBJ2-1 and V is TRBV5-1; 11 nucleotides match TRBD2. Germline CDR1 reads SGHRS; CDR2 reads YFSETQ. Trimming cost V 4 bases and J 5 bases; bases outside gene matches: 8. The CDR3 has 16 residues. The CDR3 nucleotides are TGCGCCAGCAGCCCGACGTTAGCGGGAGGGGACAATGAGCAGTTCTTC. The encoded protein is CASSPTLAGGDNEQFF.

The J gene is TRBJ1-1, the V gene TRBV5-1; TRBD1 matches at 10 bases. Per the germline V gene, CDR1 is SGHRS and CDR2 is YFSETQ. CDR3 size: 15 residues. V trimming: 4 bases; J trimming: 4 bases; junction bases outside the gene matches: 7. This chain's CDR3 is CASSPTRDRGTEAFF. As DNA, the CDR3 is TGCGCCAGCAGCCCAACTCGGGACAGGGGCACTGAAGCTTTCTTT.

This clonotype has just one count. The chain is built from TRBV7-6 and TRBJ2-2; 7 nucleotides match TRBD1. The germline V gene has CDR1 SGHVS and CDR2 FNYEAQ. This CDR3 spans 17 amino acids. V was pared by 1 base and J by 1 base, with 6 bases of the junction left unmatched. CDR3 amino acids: CASSLVGWDRNTGELFF. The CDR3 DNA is TGTGCCAGCAGCTTAGTCGGATGGGACAGGAACACCGGGGAGCTGTTTTTT.

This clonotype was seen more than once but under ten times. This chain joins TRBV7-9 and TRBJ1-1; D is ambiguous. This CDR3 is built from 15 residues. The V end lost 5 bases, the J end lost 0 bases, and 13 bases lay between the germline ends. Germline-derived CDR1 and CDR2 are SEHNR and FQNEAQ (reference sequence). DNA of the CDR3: TGTGCCAGCAGCCCCCAGATTAGTATGAACACTGAAGCTTTCTTT. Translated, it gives CASSPQISMNTEAFF. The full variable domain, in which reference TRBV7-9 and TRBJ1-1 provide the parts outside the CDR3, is DTGVSQNPRHKITKRGQNVTFRCDPISEHNRLYWYRQTLGQGPEFLTYFQNEAQLEKSRLLSDRFSAERPKGSFSTLEIQRTEQGDSAMYLCASSPQISMNTEAFFGQGTRLTVV.

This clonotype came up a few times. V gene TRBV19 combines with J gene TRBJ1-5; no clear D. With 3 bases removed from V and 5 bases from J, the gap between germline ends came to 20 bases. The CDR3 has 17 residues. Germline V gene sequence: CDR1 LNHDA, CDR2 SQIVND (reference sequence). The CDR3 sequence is CASSITGSWGSDQPQHF. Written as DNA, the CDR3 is TGTGCCAGTAGTATTACCGGGAGTTGGGGAAGTGATCAGCCCCAGCATTTT.

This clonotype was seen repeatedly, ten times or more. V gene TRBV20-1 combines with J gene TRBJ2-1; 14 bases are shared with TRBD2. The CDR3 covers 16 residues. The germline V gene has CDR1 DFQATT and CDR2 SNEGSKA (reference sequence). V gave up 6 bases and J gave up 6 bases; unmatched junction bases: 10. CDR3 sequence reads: CSATPPGLAGANEQFF. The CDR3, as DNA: TGCAGTGCCACTCCTCCGGGACTAGCGGGAGCCAATGAGCAGTTCTTC.

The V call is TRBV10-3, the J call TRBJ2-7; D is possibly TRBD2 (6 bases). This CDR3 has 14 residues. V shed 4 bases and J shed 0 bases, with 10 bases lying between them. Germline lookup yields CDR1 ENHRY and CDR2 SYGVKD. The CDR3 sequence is CAISVRDSSYEQYF. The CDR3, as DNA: TGTGCCATCAGTGTGCGGGATAGCTCCTACGAGCAGTACTTC.

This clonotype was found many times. For the CDR3, the DNA is TGCGCCAGCAGCTCGATAGCGGGGCTCTCTGGGGCCAACGTCCTGACTTTC. Its protein product is CASSSIAGLSGANVLTF. V is TRBV5-1 and J is TRBJ2-6; 8 positions match TRBD2. CDR3 length equals 17 residues. The junction had 5 bases not matched to a gene; V was cut back by 3 bases and J by 0 bases. Per germline, CDR1 SGHRS and CDR2 YFSETQ. The variable domain in full, with the rest retrieved from reference TRBV5-1 and TRBJ2-6, is KAGVTQTPRYLIKTRGQQVTLSCSPISGHRSVSWYQQTPGQGLQFLFEYFSETQRNKGNFPGRFSGRQFSNSRSEMNVSTLELGDSALYLCASSSIAGLSGANVLTFGAGSRLTVL.

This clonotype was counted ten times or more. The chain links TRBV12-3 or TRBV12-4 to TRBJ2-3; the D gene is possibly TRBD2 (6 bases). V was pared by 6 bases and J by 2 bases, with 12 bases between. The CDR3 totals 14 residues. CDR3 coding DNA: TGTGCCAGCAGACTGACTAGTCCCACAGATACGCAGTATTTT. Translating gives CASRLTSPTDTQYF.

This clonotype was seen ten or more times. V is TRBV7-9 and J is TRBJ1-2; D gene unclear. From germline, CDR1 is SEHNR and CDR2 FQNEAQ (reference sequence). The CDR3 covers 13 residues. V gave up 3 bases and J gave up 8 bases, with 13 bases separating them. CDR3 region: CASSFVGFEGYTF. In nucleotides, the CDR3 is TGTGCCAGCAGCTTCGTTGGGTTTGAAGGCTACACCTTC.

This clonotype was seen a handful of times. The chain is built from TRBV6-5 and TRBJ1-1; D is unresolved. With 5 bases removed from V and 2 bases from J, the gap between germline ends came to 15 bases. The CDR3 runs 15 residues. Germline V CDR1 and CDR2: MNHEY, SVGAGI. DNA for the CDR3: TGTGCCAGCAGTACCCAGACAAATCTTAACACTGAAGCTTTCTTT. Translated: CASSTQTNLNTEAFF.

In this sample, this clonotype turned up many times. The CDR3 DNA is TGTGCCAGCAGTTACTCGGGGCAAGAGACCCAGTACTTC. It specifies CASSYSGQETQYF. The chain carries TRBV6-5 and TRBJ2-5; D is unclear. The CDR3 runs to 13 residues. The germline V and J ends were trimmed by 0 bases and 2 bases, with 4 bases remaining between them. The germline V gene encodes CDR1 MNHEY and CDR2 SVGAGI.

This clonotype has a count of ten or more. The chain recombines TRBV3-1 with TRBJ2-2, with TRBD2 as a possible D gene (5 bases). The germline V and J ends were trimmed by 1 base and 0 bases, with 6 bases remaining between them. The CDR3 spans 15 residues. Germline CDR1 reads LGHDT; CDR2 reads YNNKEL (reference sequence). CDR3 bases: TGTGCCAGCAGCCAAGGGACTTCGAACACCGGGGAGCTGTTTTTT. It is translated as CASSQGTSNTGELFF.

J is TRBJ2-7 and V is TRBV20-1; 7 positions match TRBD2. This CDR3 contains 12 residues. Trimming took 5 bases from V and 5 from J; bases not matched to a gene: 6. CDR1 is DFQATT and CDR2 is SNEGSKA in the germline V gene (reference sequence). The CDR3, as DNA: TGCAGTGCTCCGCGGGAGAGCGACGAGCAGTACTTC. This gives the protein CSAPRESDEQYF.

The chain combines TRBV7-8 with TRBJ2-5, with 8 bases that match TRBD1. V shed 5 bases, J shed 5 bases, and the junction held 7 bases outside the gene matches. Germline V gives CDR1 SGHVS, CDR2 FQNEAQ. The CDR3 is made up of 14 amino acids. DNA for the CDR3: TGTGCCAGCAGCCTGACAGGGGTTTGGGAGACCCAGTACTTC. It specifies CASSLTGVWETQYF.

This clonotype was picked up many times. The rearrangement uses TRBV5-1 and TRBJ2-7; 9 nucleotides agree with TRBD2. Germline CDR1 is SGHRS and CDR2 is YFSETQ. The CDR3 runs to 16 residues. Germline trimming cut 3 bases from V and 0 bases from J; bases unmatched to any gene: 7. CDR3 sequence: CASSSDSGSSSYEQYF. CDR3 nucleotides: TGCGCCAGCAGCTCGGATAGCGGGAGCAGCTCCTACGAGCAGTACTTC.

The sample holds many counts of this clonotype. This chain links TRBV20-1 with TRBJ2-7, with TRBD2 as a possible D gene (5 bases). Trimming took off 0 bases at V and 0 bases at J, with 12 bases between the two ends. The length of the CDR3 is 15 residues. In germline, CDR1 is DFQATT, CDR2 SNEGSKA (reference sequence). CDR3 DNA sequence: TGCAGTGCTAGAGACCGGACTCAAAGCTCCTACGAGCAGTACTTC. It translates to CSARDRTQSSYEQYF.

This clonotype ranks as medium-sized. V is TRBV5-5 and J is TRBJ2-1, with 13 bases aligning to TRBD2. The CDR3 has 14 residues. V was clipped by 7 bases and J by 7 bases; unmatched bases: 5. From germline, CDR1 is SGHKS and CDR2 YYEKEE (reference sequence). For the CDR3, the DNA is TGTGCCAGCCTCCCGGGACTAGCGGGGAATGAGCAGTTCTTC. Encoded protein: CASLPGLAGNEQFF.

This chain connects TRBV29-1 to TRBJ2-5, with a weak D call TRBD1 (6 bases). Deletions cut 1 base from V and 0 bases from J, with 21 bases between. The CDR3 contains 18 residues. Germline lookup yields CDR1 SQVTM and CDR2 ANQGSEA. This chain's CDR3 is CSVEAAGNQGIYQETQYF. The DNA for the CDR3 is TGCAGCGTTGAAGCAGCCGGAAATCAGGGGATCTACCAAGAGACCCAGTACTTC.